This T cell receptor beta chain was captured in a study of graft-versus-host responses after intestinal transplantation. At the level of the study: Anti-thymocyte globulin induction preceded three to four years of tacrolimus and steroid maintenance in all recipients.

A remark on this clone: Its antigen remains unknown.

The CDR3 is 13 amino acids. V was clipped by 0 bases and J by 11 bases, with 11 bases between them. Germline values: CDR1 SGHAT, CDR2 FQNNGV. Only in-frame clones appear in the TCRdb table, and some are missing; sequencing was by immunoSEQ multiplex PCR. This table has over 100,000 clones, around 94% appearing once. This material consisted of unstimulated CD4+ T cells sorted from spleen or lymph node cells, taken before transplant. The chain combines TRBV11-2 with TRBJ1-5; possible D gene TRBD1, 5 bases. The sequence derives from a human donor who was the organ donor for an intestinal transplant. The CDR3 spells CASSLERAGSQHF. CDR3 coding DNA: TGTGCCAGCAGCTTAGAGAGGGCAGGGTCCCAGCATTTT.